This TCR beta chain was recorded in a study of cytomegalovirus exposure and HLA in healthy donors. Study in general: For the roughly 370 genotyped donors, more than 65% fell within the Caucasian-associated ancestry cluster.

PCR was performed using 60 Vbeta and 13 Jbeta primers. The protocol was immunoSEQ multiplex PCR, while the TCRdb copy is restricted to in-frame clones and leaves out a portion. The sample has about 190,000 clones; roughly 77% are singletons. This TCR was sampled from a woman aged 25 to 39 in good health and CMV-seropositive. The sample consisted of PBMCs.

The CDR3 sequence: CASSLLSGSNQPQHF. CDR3 DNA sequence: TGTGCCAGCAGCCTACTCTCCGGGAGCAATCAGCCCCAGCATTTT. The chain couples TRBV7-8 to TRBJ1-5, with no clear D. V was cut by 5 bases and J by 1 base, with 12 bases left in between. The germline V gene has CDR1 SGHVS and CDR2 FQNEAQ. The CDR3 covers 15 residues.